These T cell receptor beta chains were read from a single sample in a study of vaccination and CD4 T cells after COVID-19. In TCRdb, the PCR reads were re-called with MiXCR into one record per CDR3 protein. The data show more than 15,000 distinct CDR3 sequences, roughly 45% seen once. The antigens of these receptors remain unknown. The sample in question was CD4+ T cells from blood, cultured in vitro, obtained before SARS-CoV-2 vaccination. The receptors stem from a human donor who had recovered from COVID-19. Both conserved end residues are part of each CDR3. A D gene is named only where the DNA matches it firmly. Clone size is stated in some rows and not others, as once, few, many or a class when expanded.

V	J	size	length	D	CDR3	DNA
TRBV20-1	TRBJ2-3	NA	14	NA	CSARVLAATDTQYF	TGCAGTGCTAGAGTTCTAGCAGCCACAGATACGCAGTATTTT
TRBV9	TRBJ1-2	NA	16	TRBD1	CASSVAWTGMDYGYTF	TGTGCCAGCAGCGTAGCTTGGACAGGGATGGACTATGGCTACACCTTC
TRBV6-2/TRBV6-3	TRBJ2-3	NA	14	NA	CASSYLAAGDTQYF	TGTGCCAGCAGTTACTTGGCCGCCGGGGATACGCAGTATTTT
TRBV7-9	TRBJ2-3	few	15	NA	CASSPGSGDMIPQYF	TGTGCCAGCAGCCCCGGTAGCGGCGATATGATCCCGCAGTATTTT
TRBV6-1	TRBJ1-6	few	13	NA	CASSIQGTSPLHF	TGTGCCAGCAGTATACAGGGTACATCACCCCTCCACTTT
TRBV20-1	TRBJ2-3	few	15	NA	CSARDAAGGPDTQYF	TGCAGTGCTAGAGATGCGGCAGGGGGGCCAGATACGCAGTATTTT
TRBV28	TRBJ2-5	NA	11	NA	CASSETRGQYF	TGTGCCAGCAGTGAAACTAGGGGCCAGTACTTC
TRBV28	TRBJ2-1	few	16	NA	CASSSVKGNLFSEQFF	TGTGCCAGCAGTTCGGTGAAGGGGAATCTATTCAGTGAGCAGTTCTTC
TRBV19	TRBJ2-7	few	13	NA	CASSTRVVGEQYF	TGTGCCAGTAGTACCCGAGTCGTCGGCGAGCAGTACTTC
TRBV6-1	TRBJ2-1	NA	14	TRBD2	CASTRGGRLPEQFF	TGTGCCAGCACCCGTGGCGGGAGGTTACCTGAGCAGTTCTTC
TRBV4-2	TRBJ2-3	NA	16	TRBD2	CASSQEGRERGNTQYF	TGTGCCAGCAGCCAAGAGGGGCGGGAGAGAGGGAATACGCAGTATTTT
TRBV24-1	TRBJ2-1	NA	13	NA	CATSGGLNNEQFF	TGTGCCACCAGTGGAGGGTTGAACAATGAGCAGTTCTTC
TRBV11-2	TRBJ2-7	NA	15	NA	CASSLDRVSSYEQYF	TGTGCCAGCAGCTTAGACAGGGTCTCCTCCTACGAGCAGTACTTC
TRBV11-1	TRBJ1-5	NA	13	NA	CASSLGTNQPQHF	TGTGCCAGCAGCTTGGGCACCAATCAGCCCCAGCATTTT
TRBV6-5	TRBJ1-5	few	14	NA	CASSFRVGSQPQHF	TGTGCCAGCAGTTTTAGGGTAGGGAGTCAGCCCCAGCATTTT
TRBV24-1	TRBJ1-1	NA	13	NA	CATSDFAGREAFF	TGTGCCACCAGTGATTTTGCAGGGCGTGAAGCTTTCTTT
TRBV2	TRBJ1-5	NA	15	NA	CASSSLGGSGQPQHF	TGTGCCAGCAGTTCCCTTGGGGGGTCCGGCCAGCCCCAGCATTTT
TRBV7-9	TRBJ2-7	NA	14	NA	CASSLGDGPYEQYF	TGTGCCAGCAGCTTAGGGGACGGACCCTACGAGCAGTACTTC
TRBV5-4	TRBJ1-1	few	16	TRBD1	CASSPATTGSRTEAFF	TGTGCCAGCAGCCCAGCGACGACAGGGTCGCGCACTGAAGCTTTCTTT
TRBV15	TRBJ1-3	NA	16	NA	CATSRTVEGLGNTIYF	TGTGCCACCAGCAGAACCGTCGAGGGGCTTGGAAACACCATATATTTT
TRBV7-2	TRBJ1-6	few	16	TRBD1	CASSSLGQGAVSPLHF	TGTGCCAGCAGCTCTCTGGGACAGGGGGCGGTCTCACCCCTCCACTTT
TRBV7-2	TRBJ2-1	NA	11	NA	CASSSLDEQFF	TGTGCCAGCAGCTCCTTGGATGAGCAGTTCTTC
TRBV18	TRBJ1-6	NA	15	NA	CASSPRGAYNSPLHF	TGTGCCAGCTCACCACGAGGGGCCTATAATTCACCCCTCCACTTT